This T cell receptor beta chain originates from a study of beta chain features in type 1 diabetes. CDR1 is PRHDT, CDR2 FYEKMQ, per germline (reference sequence). V lost 7 bases to trimming and J lost 0 bases, with 9 bases between them. CDR3 length equals 13 residues. Study-wide findings and caveats: More deletions and fewer insertions at VDJ junctions were seen in type 1 diabetes patients.

cDNA synthesis used the whole RNA isolate, giving expressed TCRB sequences. Naive, central memory and regulatory T cell samples yielded around 3.9 million reads on average. Generated by immunoSEQ multiplex PCR, the TCRdb table keeps only in-frame clones and is missing some. This table holds about half a million clones, around 30% found once. This clone was observed a handful of times. The target antigen is unknown. The source of this sequence is a man younger than 30 in good health. The chain combines TRBV13 with TRBJ2-5; tentative D call: TRBD1 (5 bases). Sequenced sample: naive CD4+ T cells from blood. The CDR3 loop is CASNRQYQETQYF. CDR3 coding DNA: TGTGCCAGCAACAGACAGTACCAAGAGACCCAGTACTTC.